This is a list of T cell receptor beta chains from one sample in a study of graft-versus-host responses after intestinal transplantation. No antigen has been identified for these receptors. Clones were read by immunoSEQ multiplex PCR, and TCRdb kept only the in-frame ones, dropping some. In the table there are 100,000 or so clones, roughly 87% of which are singletons. Sequences were derived from unstimulated CD4+ T cells sorted from spleen or lymph node cells, sampled before transplant. Receptors originate from a human donor who was the organ donor for an intestinal transplant. Each CDR3 is given with its conserved first and last residue. D genes are given only for firm matches. Not every row has a clone size; where given, it reads once, few, many or a size class.

cdr3_nt	cdr3_aa	clone_size	cdr3_length	j_call	v_call	d_call
TGCGCCAGCAGTTCGGGAGCAGGGACAGGGAAGGAGACCCAGTACTTC	CASSSGAGTGKETQYF	.	16	TRBJ2-5	TRBV10-1	TRBD1
TGTGCCAGCAGTCCCCGACTAGCGGGGTACGAGACCCAGTACTTC	CASSPRLAGYETQYF	once	15	TRBJ2-5	TRBV2	TRBD2
TGTGCCAGCAGTTCTAGCGGGGGGAACTCCTACAATGAGCAGTTCTTC	CASSSSGGNSYNEQFF	.	16	TRBJ2-1	TRBV28	TRBD2
TGTGCCAGCAGTTTTAAGGACGAGCAGTACTTC	CASSFKDEQYF	.	11	TRBJ2-7	TRBV28	.
TGTGCCAGCAGCAGGGACAGTCCTAATTCACCCCTCCACTTT	CASSRDSPNSPLHF	few	14	TRBJ1-6	TRBV5-6	TRBD1
TGTGCCAGCGGAATTCAGGGTACCTTCTATGGCTACACCTTC	CASGIQGTFYGYTF	.	14	TRBJ1-2	TRBV5-4	.
TGTGCCAGCAGCTTCAGGGGCAACACCGGGGAGCTGTTTTTT	CASSFRGNTGELFF	.	14	TRBJ2-2	TRBV11-2	.
TGTGCCTGGATCGGGACAGGTCATTCACCCCTCCACTTT	CAWIGTGHSPLHF	.	13	TRBJ1-6	TRBV30	TRBD1
TGTGCCAGCAGCGTCGCCTCCTCTGGGGAGCAGTTCTTC	CASSVASSGEQFF	.	13	TRBJ2-1	TRBV9	.
TGTGCCAGCTCACCAGGGACGGGGACAAAGTACTTC	CASSPGTGTKYF	few	12	TRBJ2-7	TRBV18	.
TGTGCCAGCACTCAACAGGGGGGACAGGGGGCATACACTGAAGCTTTCTTT	CASTQQGGQGAYTEAFF	.	17	TRBJ1-1	TRBV2	TRBD1
TGTGCCTGGAGGGTGGATTTCGACGAGCAGTACTTC	CAWRVDFDEQYF	.	12	TRBJ2-7	TRBV30	.